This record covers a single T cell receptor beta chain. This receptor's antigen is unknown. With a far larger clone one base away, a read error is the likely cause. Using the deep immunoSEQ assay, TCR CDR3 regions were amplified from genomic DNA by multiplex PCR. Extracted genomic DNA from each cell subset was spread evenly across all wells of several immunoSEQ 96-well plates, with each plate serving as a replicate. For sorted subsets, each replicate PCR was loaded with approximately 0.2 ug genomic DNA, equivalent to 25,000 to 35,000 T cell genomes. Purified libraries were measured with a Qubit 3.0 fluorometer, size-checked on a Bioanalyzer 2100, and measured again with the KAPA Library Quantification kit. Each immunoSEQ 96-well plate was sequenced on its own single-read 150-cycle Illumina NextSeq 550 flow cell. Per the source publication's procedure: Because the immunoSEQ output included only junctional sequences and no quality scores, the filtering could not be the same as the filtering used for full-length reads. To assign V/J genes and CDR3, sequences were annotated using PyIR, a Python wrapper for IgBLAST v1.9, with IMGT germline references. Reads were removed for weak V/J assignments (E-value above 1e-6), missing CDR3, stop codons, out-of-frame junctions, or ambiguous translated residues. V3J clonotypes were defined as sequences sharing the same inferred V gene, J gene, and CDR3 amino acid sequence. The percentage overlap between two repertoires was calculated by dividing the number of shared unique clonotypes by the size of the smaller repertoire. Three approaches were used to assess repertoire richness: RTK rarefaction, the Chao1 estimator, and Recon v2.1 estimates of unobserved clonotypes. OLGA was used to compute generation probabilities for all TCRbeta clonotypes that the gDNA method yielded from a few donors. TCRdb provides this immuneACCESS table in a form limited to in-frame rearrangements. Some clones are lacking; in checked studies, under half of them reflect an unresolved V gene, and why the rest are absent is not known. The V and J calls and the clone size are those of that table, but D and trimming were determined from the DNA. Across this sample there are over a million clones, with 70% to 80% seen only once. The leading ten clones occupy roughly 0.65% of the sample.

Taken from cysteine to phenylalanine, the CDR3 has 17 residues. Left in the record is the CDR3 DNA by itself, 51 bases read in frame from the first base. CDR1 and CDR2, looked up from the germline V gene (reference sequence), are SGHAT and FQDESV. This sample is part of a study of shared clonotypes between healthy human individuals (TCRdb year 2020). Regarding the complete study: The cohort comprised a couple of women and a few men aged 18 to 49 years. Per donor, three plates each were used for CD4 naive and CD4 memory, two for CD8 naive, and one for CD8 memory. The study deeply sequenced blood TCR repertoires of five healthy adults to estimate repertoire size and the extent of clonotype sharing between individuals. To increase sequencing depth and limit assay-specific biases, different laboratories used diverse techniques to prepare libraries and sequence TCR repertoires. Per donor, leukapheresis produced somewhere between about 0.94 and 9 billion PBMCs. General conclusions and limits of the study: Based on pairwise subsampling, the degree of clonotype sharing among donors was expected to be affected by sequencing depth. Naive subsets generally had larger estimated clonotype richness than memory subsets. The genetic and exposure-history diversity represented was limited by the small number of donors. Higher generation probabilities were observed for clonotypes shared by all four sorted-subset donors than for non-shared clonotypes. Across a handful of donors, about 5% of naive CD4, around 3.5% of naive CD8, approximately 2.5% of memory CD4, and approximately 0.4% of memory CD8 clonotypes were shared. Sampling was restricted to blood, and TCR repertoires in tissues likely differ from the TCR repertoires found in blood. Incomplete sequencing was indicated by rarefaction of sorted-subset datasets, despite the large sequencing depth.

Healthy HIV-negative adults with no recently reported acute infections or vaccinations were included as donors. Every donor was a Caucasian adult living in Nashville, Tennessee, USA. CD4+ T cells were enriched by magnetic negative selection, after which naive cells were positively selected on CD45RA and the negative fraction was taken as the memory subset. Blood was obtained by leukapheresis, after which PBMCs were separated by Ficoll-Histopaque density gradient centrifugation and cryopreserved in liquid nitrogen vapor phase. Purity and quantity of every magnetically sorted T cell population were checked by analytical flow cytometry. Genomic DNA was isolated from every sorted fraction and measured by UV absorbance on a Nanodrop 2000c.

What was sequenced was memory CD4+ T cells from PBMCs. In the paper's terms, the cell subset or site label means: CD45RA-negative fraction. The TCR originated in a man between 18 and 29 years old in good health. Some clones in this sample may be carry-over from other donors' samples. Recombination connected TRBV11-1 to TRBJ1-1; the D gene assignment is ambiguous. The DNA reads TGTGCCAGCAGCTTAGGGCGTGGAGGTCGCGGGCCCACTGAAGCCTTCTTT. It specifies CASSLGRGGRGPTEAFF.